The 9 T cell receptor beta chains reported below all come from one sample, sequenced in a study of OX40 agonist ivuxolimab in advanced cancers. Data came from immunoSEQ multiplex PCR; TCRdb stores just in-frame clones and leaves some out. Altogether about 77,000 clones are present, more than 75% being singletons, with the ten largest covering 5.5% to 8%. The starting material was CD4+ or CD8+ T cells sorted from blood, obtained in a trial of the OX40 agonist ivuxolimab. The receptor set was obtained from an adult with an advanced solid tumor such as melanoma, head and neck, liver or kidney cancer.

J is TRBJ2-1 and V is TRBV5-1; TRBD2 agrees at 7 bases. V lost 4 bases and J lost 7; bases outside the gene matches: 8. The CDR3 has 14 amino acids. Germline loops: CDR1 SGHRS, CDR2 YFSETQ. Written as DNA, the CDR3 is TGCGCCAGCAGCGCGGGACTAACCACAAATGAGCAGTTCTTC. Translating it yields CASSAGLTTNEQFF.

V gene TRBV2 combines with J gene TRBJ2-1; the match to TRBD2 covers 9 bases. This CDR3 region has 15 residues. V was clipped by 3 bases and J by 9 bases; unmatched bases: 9. Germline V lookup: CDR1 SNHLY, CDR2 FYNNEI. The CDR3 reads CASSEAGGPVIEQFF. The CDR3 DNA reads TGTGCCAGCAGTGAGGCGGGAGGGCCGGTTATTGAGCAGTTCTTC.

The gene calls are TRBV6-5 and TRBJ2-7, with D possibly being TRBD1 (6 bases). Trimming took off 6 bases at V and 5 bases at J, with 14 bases between the two ends. This CDR3 region has 13 residues. Germline values: CDR1 MNHEY, CDR2 SVGAGI. The CDR3 DNA follows: TGTGCCAGCAGCAACCCGCCAGGGGACGAGCAGTACTTC. Translation gives CASSNPPGDEQYF.

This chain uses TRBV25-1 with TRBJ1-2, with D possibly TRBD1 on 6 matching bases. Germline CDR1 is MGHDK and CDR2 is SYGVNS. The CDR3 consists of 13 residues. The V and J ends lost 4 bases and 6 bases respectively, with 12 bases between them. CDR3 sequence reads: CASSGNRGDGYTF. The CDR3 nucleotides read TGTGCCAGCAGTGGCAATAGGGGGGATGGCTACACCTTC.

The chain carries TRBV19 and TRBJ2-3; D unresolved. V was shortened by 6 bases and J by 1 base, with 14 bases between the two germline ends. Germline lookup yields CDR1 LNHDA and CDR2 SQIVND (reference sequence). The CDR3 is made up of 15 amino acids. The DNA for the CDR3 is TGTGCCAGTAGCCTTGAAAGCGCGGGCACAGATACGCAGTATTTT. It specifies CASSLESAGTDTQYF.

The J gene is TRBJ1-1, the V gene TRBV6-6; D unresolved. The V and J ends lost 1 base and 4 bases respectively, with 7 bases between them. The length of the CDR3 is 13 residues. The germline CDR1 and CDR2 sequences are MNHNY and SVGAGI (reference sequence). CDR3 in DNA: TGTGCCAGCAGTTACTTGGTGGGCACTGAAGCTTTCTTT. This sequence encodes CASSYLVGTEAFF.

This clone appeared a single time. The rearrangement links TRBV10-2 to TRBJ2-2; 7 nucleotides line up with TRBD1. Trimming took 6 bases from V and 1 from J; bases not matched to a gene: 5. The CDR3 runs 15 residues. The germline gives CDR1 WSHSY, CDR2 SAAADI. The CDR3 here is CASSTWTGNTGELFF. In DNA, the CDR3 is TGCGCCAGCAGCACCTGGACAGGGAACACCGGGGAGCTGTTTTTT.

V gene TRBV5-4 combines with J gene TRBJ2-1; 7 bases align to TRBD2. Germline values: CDR1 SGHNT, CDR2 YYREEE (reference sequence). With 5 bases clipped from V and 5 bases from J, the junction kept 7 bases outside the gene matches. The length of the CDR3 is 14 residues. The CDR3 loop is CASRRASGNNEQFF. In nucleotides, the CDR3 is TGTGCCAGCAGGCGGGCTAGCGGCAACAATGAGCAGTTCTTC.

The CDR3 here is CASSLQLGTEAFF. CDR3 DNA: TGCGCCAGCAGCTTGCAGCTTGGCACTGAAGCTTTCTTT. The chain employs TRBV5-1 and TRBJ1-1, with D hard to call. This CDR3 is 13 amino acids long. V was pared by 1 base and J by 4 bases, with 8 bases between. Germline V gene data show CDR1 as SGHRS and CDR2 as YFSETQ.